The 30 T cell receptor beta chains below were found in one sample sequenced in a study of T cell responses to AZD1222 COVID-19 vaccine. Profiling relied on immunoSEQ multiplex PCR, and the TCRdb table lists in-frame clones only, not all of them. There are over 100,000 clones in the sample; around 90% occur only once, and 2% to 3% lies in the top ten. The specimen was peripheral blood, collected 28 days after the second AZD1222 dose. The receptors originated from an adult who received the AZD1222 COVID-19 vaccine.

This sequence joins TRBV3-1 (or the pseudogene TRBV3-2) and TRBJ1-3; D unclear. The CDR3 is made up of 14 amino acids. Germline loops: CDR1 LGHDT, CDR2 YNNKEL (reference sequence). With 2 bases removed from V and 4 bases from J, the gap between germline ends came to 9 bases. The CDR3 bases are TGTGCCAGCAGCCAAATGTACAGAGGAAACACCATATATTTT. Translating it yields CASSQMYRGNTIYF.

The J gene is TRBJ1-6, the V gene TRBV4-3; D is undetermined. Germline V lookup: CDR1 LGHNA, CDR2 YSLEER. V was cut by 1 base and J by 11 bases, with 12 bases left in between. CDR3 length: 14 amino acids. This chain's CDR3 is CASSQVRARAPLHF. CDR3 nucleotides: TGCGCCAGCAGCCAAGTAAGGGCTCGGGCACCCCTCCACTTT.

This chain connects TRBV7-2 to TRBJ2-3; TRBD1 matches at 10 bases. The CDR3 spans 16 residues. The junction had 6 bases not matched to a gene; V was cut back by 3 bases and J by 3 bases. The germline V gene has CDR1 SGHTA and CDR2 FQGNSA. The CDR3, as DNA: TGTGCCAGCAGCTTCGGGACAGGGGTGAGGACAGATACGCAGTATTTT. The encoded protein is CASSFGTGVRTDTQYF.

J is TRBJ1-2 and V is TRBV4-3; D possibly corresponds to TRBD1 (6 bases). The V end was cut by 1 base, the J end by 0 bases, with 9 bases between. This CDR3 spans 15 amino acids. Germline CDR1 is LGHNA and CDR2 is YSLEER. In DNA, the CDR3 is TGCGCCAGCAGCCAAGGAACAGGGACTAACTATGGCTACACCTTC. This gives the protein CASSQGTGTNYGYTF.

Only a few counts were recorded for this clone. The genes are TRBV12-3 or TRBV12-4 and TRBJ2-2; possible D gene TRBD1, 6 bases. CDR3 length: 13 residues. V lost 8 bases to trimming and J lost 5 bases, with 12 bases between them. The CDR3 is CASVDRNTGELFF. The CDR3 DNA reads TGTGCCAGCGTCGACAGGAATACCGGGGAGCTGTTTTTT.

The rearrangement uses TRBV11-3 and TRBJ2-2; D may be TRBD1 (5 bases). Trimming stripped 2 bases from V and 1 base from J, with 14 bases between. From germline, CDR1 is SGHNT and CDR2 YENEEA. The CDR3 is made up of 17 amino acids. The CDR3 bases are TGTGCCAGCAGCTTAATGGCCACAGGAATGAACACCGGGGAGCTGTTTTTT. Translating it yields CASSLMATGMNTGELFF.

V usage is TRBV6-5 and J usage is TRBJ1-2, with D perhaps TRBD1 (6 bases). Germline CDR1 is MNHEY and CDR2 is SVGAGI. V gave up 6 bases and J gave up 4 bases, with 9 bases separating them. CDR3 size: 12 residues. The chain's CDR3 is CASRQGGYGYTF. In nucleotides, the CDR3 is TGTGCCAGCAGACAGGGCGGCTATGGCTACACCTTC.

The V gene is TRBV7-3, the J gene TRBJ2-2, with D perhaps TRBD2 (6 bases). Germline-derived CDR1 and CDR2 are SGHTA and FQGTGA. The V gene lost 5 bases and the J gene lost 4 bases, with 20 bases spanning the gap. The CDR3 length is 17 residues. CDR3 DNA: TGTGCCAGCAGCCCACAAAATCTGCGAGCGGGCACCGGGGAGCTGTTTTTT. Translated: CASSPQNLRAGTGELFF.

This clone showed up just a few times. The J gene is TRBJ1-5, the V gene TRBV4-1; a possible D gene is TRBD1 (5 bases). The V gene's germline CDR1 is MGHRA and CDR2 YSYEKL. Trimming removed 0 bases from V and 6 bases from J, with 12 bases in between. This CDR3 region has 15 residues. Here the CDR3 DNA reads TGCGCCAGCAGCCAAGATCGGGGACTAAGTCAGCCCCAGCATTTT. Translating gives CASSQDRGLSQPQHF.

The chain links TRBV4-3 to TRBJ2-6; either TRBD1 or TRBD2 may fit D (5 bases each). This CDR3 region has 17 residues. V was pared by 0 bases and J by 0 bases, with 9 bases between. Germline CDR1 reads LGHNA; CDR2 reads YSLEER. CDR3 DNA: TGCGCCAGCAGCCAAGATACAGGACTCTCTGGGGCCAACGTCCTGACTTTC. Amino acid sequence: CASSQDTGLSGANVLTF.

This clone is medium-sized within its sample. The chain employs TRBV28 and TRBJ2-4, with 10 bases lining up with TRBD1. The CDR3 has 14 residues. Germline assignment: CDR1 MDHEN and CDR2 SYDVKM. Trimming removed 8 bases from V and 9 bases from J; junction bases left unmatched: 10. The CDR3 DNA sequence: TGTGCCAGCTCAATCGGGGGACAGGGGTTCATTCAGTACTTC. Encoded protein: CASSIGGQGFIQYF.

The chain combines TRBV28 with TRBJ1-5; D gene uncertain. Trimming removed 6 bases from V and 1 base from J, with 13 bases in between. CDR1 is MDHEN, CDR2 SYDVKM, per germline. The CDR3 spans 15 residues. CDR3 DNA sequence: TGTGCCAGCAGCACGGGTGGAGGAAGCAATCAGCCCCAGCATTTT. This sequence encodes CASSTGGGSNQPQHF.

This sequence joins TRBV28 and TRBJ2-4, with 7 bases aligning to TRBD2. The CDR3 totals 15 residues. V dropped 2 bases and J dropped 0; count of bases not matched to a gene: 1. The germline CDR1 and CDR2 sequences are MDHEN and SYDVKM. The CDR3 sequence is CASSLGGEAKNIQYF. CDR3 in DNA: TGTGCCAGCAGTTTAGGGGGGGAAGCCAAAAACATTCAGTACTTC.

Comment on this clone: Compared with germline, one end of the junction differs, possibly owing to a read error. The V gene is TRBV5-6, the J gene TRBJ1-2; D is unclear. Germline CDR1 is SGHDT and CDR2 is YYEEEE. There are 14 residues in the CDR3. CDR3 nucleotides: TGTGCCAGCACCCCTCGGGTAGGGAACTATGGCTATACCTTC. Protein sequence: CASTPRVGNYGYTF. The full variable domain, its missing parts supplied by reference TRBV5-6 and TRBJ1-2, is DAGVTQSPTHLIKTRGQQVTLRCSPKSGHDTVSWYQQALGQGPQFIFQYYEEEERQRGNFPDRFSGHQFPNYSSELNVNALLLGDSALYLCASTPRVGNYGYTFGSGTRLTVV.

The chain joins TRBV28 to TRBJ1-3; 9 bases are shared with TRBD1. In germline, CDR1 is MDHEN, CDR2 SYDVKM. The CDR3 runs 15 residues. J gave up 4 bases and V 0 bases, and 1 base lay outside the gene matches. DNA of the CDR3: TGTGCCAGCAGTTTATGGACAGGGGGGGGAAACACCATATATTTT. It translates to CASSLWTGGGNTIYF.

The CDR3 DNA reads as TGCAGTGCTCGACTAGGGGATACGCAGTATTTT. Amino acid sequence: CSARLGDTQYF. This sequence joins TRBV20-1 and TRBJ2-3; tentative D call: TRBD2 (6 bases). Per germline, CDR1 DFQATT and CDR2 SNEGSKA (reference sequence). Trimming took 5 bases from V and 6 from J, leaving 9 bases between them. The CDR3 sequence is 11 residues long.

The chain links TRBV19 to TRBJ1-5, with unresolved D. This CDR3 has 15 amino acids. Germline lookup yields CDR1 LNHDA and CDR2 SQIVND (reference sequence). Trimming shortened V by 6 bases and J by 7 bases, and 19 bases separated the two germline ends. The CDR3 here is CASSRGGSVGQPQHF. The CDR3 DNA sequence: TGTGCCAGTAGCCGCGGAGGGTCGGTCGGCCAGCCCCAGCATTTT.

The chain employs TRBV9 and TRBJ1-6, with D unresolved. Per germline, CDR1 SGDLS and CDR2 YYNGEE. This CDR3 spans 14 amino acids. V shed 4 bases and J shed 7 bases, with 12 bases lying between them. The chain's CDR3 is CASSLRHANSPLHF. As DNA, the CDR3 is TGTGCCAGCAGCTTGAGACATGCCAATTCACCCCTCCACTTT.

This chain connects TRBV4-3 to TRBJ1-2; 8 bases match TRBD1. The CDR3 runs 15 residues. The germline V gene has CDR1 LGHNA and CDR2 YSLEER. Trimming at V came to 1 base and at J to 4 bases, leaving 5 bases not matched to a gene. CDR3 residues: CASSQAGQAFYGYTF. The DNA of the CDR3 is TGCGCCAGCAGCCAAGCGGGACAGGCTTTCTATGGCTACACCTTC.

This clone was detected once. This chain links TRBV2 with TRBJ2-1; 12 bases agree with TRBD2. J was trimmed by 7 bases and V by 6 bases; bases with no gene match: 7. The CDR3 is 15 residues long. Looked up from germline, CDR1 is SNHLY and CDR2 is FYNNEI. The CDR3 protein is CASRIGLAGGNEQFF. The CDR3 bases are TGTGCCAGCAGGATAGGGCTAGCGGGGGGGAATGAGCAGTTCTTC.

This chain connects TRBV5-1 to TRBJ2-7, with 9 bases matching TRBD1. The J segment lost 3 bases and the V segment lost 6 bases, leaving 7 bases of the junction unmatched. Germline assignment: CDR1 SGHRS and CDR2 YFSETQ. The CDR3 totals 14 residues. The CDR3 reads CASTLQGQGYEQYF. For the CDR3, the DNA is TGCGCCAGCACCCTGCAGGGACAGGGCTACGAGCAGTACTTC.

The chain employs TRBV2 and TRBJ1-1; D gene unclear. Germline CDR1 is SNHLY and CDR2 is FYNNEI. CDR3 length: 14 residues. Trimming pared 6 bases from V and 5 bases from J, leaving 16 bases between. CDR3 DNA: TGTGCCAGCAGCCCCAGAGGGATAAGAACTGAAGCTTTCTTT. It encodes CASSPRGIRTEAFF. Full variable domain (rest looked up from reference TRBV2 and TRBJ1-1): EPEVTQTPSHQVTQMGQEVILRCVPISNHLYFYWYRQILGQKVEFLVSFYNNEISEKSEIFDDQFSVERPDGSNFTLKIRSTKLEDSAMYFCASSPRGIRTEAFFGQGTRLTVV.

The V and J genes are TRBV3-1 (or the pseudogene TRBV3-2) and TRBJ1-1; D uncertain. CDR1 is LGHDT and CDR2 is YNNKEL in the germline V gene (reference sequence). This CDR3 spans 15 amino acids. The V and J ends lost 3 bases and 2 bases respectively, with 13 bases between them. CDR3 in amino acids: CASSQGFRQNTEAFF. In DNA, the CDR3 is TGTGCCAGCAGCCAGGGATTTCGCCAAAACACTGAAGCTTTCTTT.

The V gene is TRBV4-3, the J gene TRBJ1-2; D is perhaps TRBD1 (6 bases). Germline V lookup: CDR1 LGHNA, CDR2 YSLEER. V shed 1 base and J shed 3 bases, with 12 bases lying between them. This CDR3 is 15 amino acids long. CDR3 amino acids: CASSQALQGDYGYTF. In DNA, the CDR3 is TGCGCCAGCAGCCAAGCCCTACAGGGTGACTATGGCTACACCTTC.

The rearrangement links TRBV6-5 to TRBJ1-5; D is ambiguous. V was cut by 5 bases and J by 0 bases, with 11 bases left in between. The CDR3 contains 15 residues. Germline V gives CDR1 MNHEY, CDR2 SVGAGI. The CDR3 sequence is CASSQPQVSNQPQHF. The DNA for the CDR3 is TGTGCCAGCAGTCAGCCCCAGGTTAGCAATCAGCCCCAGCATTTT.

This clone was seen a single time. The V gene is TRBV9, the J gene TRBJ1-1; a weak D match, TRBD1 (6 bases). The germline CDR1 and CDR2 sequences are SGDLS and YYNGEE. V was clipped by 6 bases and J by 1 base, with 13 bases between them. The CDR3 has 14 residues. This CDR3 is CASNPTGTNTEAFF. The CDR3 region has the DNA TGTGCCAGCAACCCGACAGGTACGAACACTGAAGCTTTCTTT. Complete variable domain (other parts from reference TRBV9 and TRBJ1-1): DSGVTQTPKHLITATGQRVTLRCSPRSGDLSVYWYQQSLDQGLQFLIQYYNGEERAKGNILERFSAQQFPDLHSELNLSSLELGDSALYFCASNPTGTNTEAFFGQGTRLTVV.

The chain recombines TRBV27 with TRBJ1-2, with a possible D match to TRBD1 (6 bases). Looked up from germline, CDR1 is MNHEY and CDR2 is SMNVEV (reference sequence). The CDR3 has 13 amino acids. The ends were cut back, 6 bases at V and 7 bases at J, with 15 bases in the middle. CDR3: CASSQRGTGGYTF. CDR3 bases: TGTGCCAGCAGCCAAAGGGGGACGGGTGGCTACACCTTC.

The chain combines TRBV7-2 with TRBJ2-1; D may be TRBD1 or TRBD2 (5 bases each). Trimming took off 5 bases at V and 6 bases at J, with 11 bases between the two ends. From germline, CDR1 is SGHTA and CDR2 FQGNSA. This CDR3 region has 13 residues. The CDR3, as DNA: TGTGCCAGCAGCAAGGGGACGGTCAATGAGCAGTTCTTC. Encoded protein: CASSKGTVNEQFF. The full variable domain, rest sourced from reference TRBV7-2 and TRBJ2-1, is GAGVSQSPSNKVTEKGKDVELRCDPISGHTALYWYRQSLGQGLEFLIYFQGNSAPDKSGLPSDRFSAERTGGSVSTLTIQRTQQEDSAVYLCASSKGTVNEQFFGPGTRLTVL.

This chain links TRBV7-2 with TRBJ2-2; the D gene is possibly TRBD2 (6 bases). Germline-derived CDR1 and CDR2 are SGHTA and FQGNSA. The CDR3 is 17 amino acids. Trimming pared 5 bases from V and 0 bases from J, leaving 16 bases between. CDR3 residues: CASSEKGTFSNTGELFF. The DNA for the CDR3 is TGTGCCAGCAGCGAAAAAGGGACTTTCTCGAACACCGGGGAGCTGTTTTTT.

This chain links TRBV19 with TRBJ2-1, with TRBD1 matching over 11 bases. Germline V gene lookup returns CDR1 LNHDA and CDR2 SQIVND (reference sequence). The CDR3 runs to 14 residues. J gave up 7 bases and V 7 bases, and 6 bases lay outside the gene matches. The DNA for the CDR3 is TGTGCCAGTAATCGGGACAGGGGGTCGAATGAGCAGTTCTTC. Translation: CASNRDRGSNEQFF.